Ten or more counts support the clone carrying this T cell receptor (beta chain). The data derive from a study of early T cells in non-severe SARS-CoV-2 infection. Per germline, CDR1 MNHNS and CDR2 SASEGT. The CDR3 consists of 15 residues. The germline V and J ends were trimmed by 6 bases and 4 bases, with 16 bases remaining between them. Each CDR3 protein is one row after TCRdb ran MiXCR on the 5' RACE reads. The top ten clones hold about 1.5% of a sample with tens of thousands of distinct CDR3 sequences, roughly a tenth of them seen once. The sequencing sample was made of whole blood. The TCR originated in an adult who was a healthcare worker with PCR-confirmed SARS-CoV-2 infection or an uninfected control (not recorded which). The chain joins TRBV6-1 to TRBJ2-1; D possibly matches TRBD1 or TRBD2 (5 bases each). The CDR3 DNA is TGTGCCAGCAGCGAGGGGTCCGCAGTTTACAATGAGCAGTTCTTC. It codes for CASSEGSAVYNEQFF.